This T cell receptor beta chain comes out of a study of cytomegalovirus exposure and HLA in healthy donors. The study, taken as a whole, reports: In vitro, three CMV-associated chains proved specific for CMV antigens. The study put 160 or so TCR beta chains on its list as cytomegalovirus-associated. A later analysis reported that several of the most significant clusters appeared to be linked to common viral pathogens, among them Epstein-Barr virus. In a later analysis, a missense DCLRE1C variant was linked to TCR beta V- and J-gene trimming.

Germline assignment: CDR1 KGHSH and CDR2 LQKENI. The CDR3 consists of 14 residues. With V trimmed by 6 bases and J by 5 bases, 9 bases remained unmatched. The PCR was carried out with 60 Vbeta primers and 13 Jbeta primers. This table comes from immunoSEQ multiplex PCR, and its TCRdb copy is limited to in-frame clones, with some not included. The sample lists around 200,000 clones, about 81% occurring once. With respect to this clone: Its antigen is not identified.

The rearrangement links TRBV18 to TRBJ2-5, with TRBD2 identical over 7 bases. Sequencing was done on a sample of PBMCs. This TCR came from a middle-aged woman in good health and CMV-seronegative. The CDR3 is CASSPRGVKETQYF. The CDR3 region has the DNA TGTGCCAGCTCGCCCCGGGGGGTGAAGGAGACCCAGTACTTC.